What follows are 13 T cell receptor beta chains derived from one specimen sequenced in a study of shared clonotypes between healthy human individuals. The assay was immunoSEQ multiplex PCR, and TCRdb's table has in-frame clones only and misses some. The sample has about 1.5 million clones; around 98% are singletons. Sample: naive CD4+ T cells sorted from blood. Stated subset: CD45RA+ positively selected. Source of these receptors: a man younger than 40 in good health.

The CDR3 loop reads CASSVVPIADTQYF. The CDR3 DNA reads as TGTGCCAGCAGCGTAGTTCCTATTGCAGATACGCAGTATTTT. The chain joins TRBV9 to TRBJ2-3; D is undetermined. CDR1 and CDR2 (germline): SGDLS, YYNGEE. V gave up 0 bases and J gave up 4 bases, with 9 bases separating them. The CDR3 extends over 14 amino acids. The complete variable domain, with remaining parts taken from reference TRBV9 and TRBJ2-3, reads DSGVTQTPKHLITATGQRVTLRCSPRSGDLSVYWYQQSLDQGLQFLIQYYNGEERAKGNILERFSAQQFPDLHSELNLSSLELGDSALYFCASSVVPIADTQYFGPGTRLTVL.

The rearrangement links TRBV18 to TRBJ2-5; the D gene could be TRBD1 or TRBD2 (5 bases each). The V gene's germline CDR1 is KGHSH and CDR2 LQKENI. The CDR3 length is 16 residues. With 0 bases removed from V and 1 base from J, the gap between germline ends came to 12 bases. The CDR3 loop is CASSPPGLRGQETQYF. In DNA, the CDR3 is TGTGCCAGCTCACCACCGGGGCTACGGGGCCAAGAGACCCAGTACTTC.

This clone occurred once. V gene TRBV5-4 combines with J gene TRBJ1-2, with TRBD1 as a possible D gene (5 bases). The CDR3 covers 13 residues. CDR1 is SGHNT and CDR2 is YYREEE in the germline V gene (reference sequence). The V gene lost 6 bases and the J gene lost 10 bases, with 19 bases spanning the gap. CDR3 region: CASTSYEGRVYTF. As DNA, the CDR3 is TGTGCCAGCACCTCATACGAGGGGAGAGTCTACACCTTC.

CDR3 protein: CASSENQGNQPQHF. The DNA of the CDR3 is TGTGCCAGCAGTGAGAACCAGGGGAATCAGCCCCAGCATTTT. The J gene is TRBJ1-5, the V gene TRBV6-4, with a possible D match to TRBD1 (6 bases). The length of the CDR3 is 14 residues. Germline V gene sequence: CDR1 MRHNA, CDR2 SNTAGT. With 3 bases removed from V and 4 bases from J, the gap between germline ends came to 10 bases.

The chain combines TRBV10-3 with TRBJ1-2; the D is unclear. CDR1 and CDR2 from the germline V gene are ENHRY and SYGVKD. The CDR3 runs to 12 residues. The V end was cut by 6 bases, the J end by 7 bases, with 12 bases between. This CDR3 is CAIREAVFGYTF. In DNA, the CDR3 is TGTGCCATCAGGGAGGCGGTTTTTGGCTACACCTTC.

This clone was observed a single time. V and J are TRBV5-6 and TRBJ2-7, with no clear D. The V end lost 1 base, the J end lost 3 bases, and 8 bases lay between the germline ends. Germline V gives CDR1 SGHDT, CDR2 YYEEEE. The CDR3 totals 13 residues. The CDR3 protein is CASSLLSVYEQYF. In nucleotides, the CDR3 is TGTGCCAGCAGCTTGCTGTCGGTCTACGAGCAGTACTTC.

As DNA, the CDR3 is TGTGCCAGCAGAATGCGGGCTGAAACCGGGGAGCTGTTTTTT. This encodes CASRMRAETGELFF. The chain employs TRBV9 and TRBJ2-2; tentatively, D is TRBD2 (5 bases). Trimming took 5 bases from V and 5 from J, leaving 13 bases between them. This CDR3 spans 14 amino acids. Germline V gene lookup returns CDR1 SGDLS and CDR2 YYNGEE.

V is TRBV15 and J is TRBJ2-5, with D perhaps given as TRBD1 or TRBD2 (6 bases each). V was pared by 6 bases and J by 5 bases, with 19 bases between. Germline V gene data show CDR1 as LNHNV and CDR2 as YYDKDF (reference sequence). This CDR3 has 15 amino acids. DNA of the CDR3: TGTGCCACCAGGCGGGGAATACAGGGTACGGAGACCCAGTACTTC. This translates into CATRRGIQGTETQYF.

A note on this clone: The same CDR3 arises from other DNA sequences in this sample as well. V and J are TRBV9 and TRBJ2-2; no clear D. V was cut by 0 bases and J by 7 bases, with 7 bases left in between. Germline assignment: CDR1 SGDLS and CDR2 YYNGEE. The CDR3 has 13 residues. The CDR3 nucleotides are TGTGCCAGCAGCGTAGTATTAAGCGGGGAGCTGTTTTTT. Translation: CASSVVLSGELFF. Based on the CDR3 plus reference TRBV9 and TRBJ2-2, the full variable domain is DSGVTQTPKHLITATGQRVTLRCSPRSGDLSVYWYQQSLDQGLQFLIQYYNGEERAKGNILERFSAQQFPDLHSELNLSSLELGDSALYFCASSVVLSGELFFGEGSRLTVL.

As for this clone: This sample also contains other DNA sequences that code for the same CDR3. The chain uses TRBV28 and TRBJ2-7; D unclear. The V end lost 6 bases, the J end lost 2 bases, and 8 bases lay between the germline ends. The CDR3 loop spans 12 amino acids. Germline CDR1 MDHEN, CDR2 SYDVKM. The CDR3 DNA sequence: TGTGCCAGCAGACACCCCGCCTACGAGCAGTACTTC. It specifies CASRHPAYEQYF.

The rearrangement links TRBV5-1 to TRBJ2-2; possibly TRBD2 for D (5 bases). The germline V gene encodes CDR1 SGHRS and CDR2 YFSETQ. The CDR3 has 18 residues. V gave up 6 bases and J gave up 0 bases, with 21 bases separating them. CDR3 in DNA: TGCGCCAGCAACACAGCGAGAGGGCAAGGCACGAACACCGGGGAGCTGTTTTTT. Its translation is CASNTARGQGTNTGELFF.

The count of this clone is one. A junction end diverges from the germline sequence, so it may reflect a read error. CDR3 sequence: CASSLTRQLQETQYF. CDR3 bases: TGTGCTAGCAGCTTAACCCGACAGTTACAAGAGACCCAGTACTTC. This rearrangement joins TRBV7-7 to TRBJ2-5, with a tentative D call TRBD1 (5 bases). The CDR3 extends over 15 amino acids. Looked up from germline, CDR1 is SSHAT and CDR2 is FNYEAQ (reference sequence).

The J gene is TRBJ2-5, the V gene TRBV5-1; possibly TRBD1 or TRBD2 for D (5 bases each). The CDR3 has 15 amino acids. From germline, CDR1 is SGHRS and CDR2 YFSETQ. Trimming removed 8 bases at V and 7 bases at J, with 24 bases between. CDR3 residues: CASQFDGRSGGTQYF. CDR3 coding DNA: TGCGCCAGTCAATTTGACGGCCGGAGTGGGGGGACCCAGTACTTC.